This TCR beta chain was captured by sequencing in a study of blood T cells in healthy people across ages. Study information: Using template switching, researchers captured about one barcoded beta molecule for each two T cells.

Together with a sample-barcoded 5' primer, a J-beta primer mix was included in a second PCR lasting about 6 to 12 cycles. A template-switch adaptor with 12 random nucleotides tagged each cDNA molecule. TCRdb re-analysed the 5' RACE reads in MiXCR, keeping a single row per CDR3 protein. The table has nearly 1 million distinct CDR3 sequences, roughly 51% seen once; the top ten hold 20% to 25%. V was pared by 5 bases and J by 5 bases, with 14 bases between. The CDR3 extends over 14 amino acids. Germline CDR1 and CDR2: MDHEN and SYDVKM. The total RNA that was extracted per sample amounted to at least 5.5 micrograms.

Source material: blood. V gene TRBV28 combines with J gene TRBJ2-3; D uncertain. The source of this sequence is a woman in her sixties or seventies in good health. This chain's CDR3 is CASSKRLFVDTQYF. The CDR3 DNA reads TGTGCCAGCAGTAAGCGCCTCTTTGTAGATACGCAGTATTTT.